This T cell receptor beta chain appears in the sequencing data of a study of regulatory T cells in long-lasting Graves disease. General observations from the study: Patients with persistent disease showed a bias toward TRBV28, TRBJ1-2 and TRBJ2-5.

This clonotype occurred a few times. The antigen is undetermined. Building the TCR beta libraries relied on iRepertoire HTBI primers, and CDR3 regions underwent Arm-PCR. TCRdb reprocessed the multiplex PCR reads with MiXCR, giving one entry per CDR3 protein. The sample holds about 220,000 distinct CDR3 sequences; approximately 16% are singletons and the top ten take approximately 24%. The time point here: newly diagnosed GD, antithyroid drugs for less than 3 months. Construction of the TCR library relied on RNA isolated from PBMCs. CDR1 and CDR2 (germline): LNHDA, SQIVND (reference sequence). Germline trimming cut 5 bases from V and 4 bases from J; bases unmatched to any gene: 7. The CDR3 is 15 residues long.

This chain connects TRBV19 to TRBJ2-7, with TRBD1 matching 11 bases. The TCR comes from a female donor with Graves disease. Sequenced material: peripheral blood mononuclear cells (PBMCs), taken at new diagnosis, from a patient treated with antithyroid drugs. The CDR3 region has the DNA TGTGCCAGTAGTCTCCGGACAGGGGGCGCGTACGAGCAGTACTTC. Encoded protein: CASSLRTGGAYEQYF.